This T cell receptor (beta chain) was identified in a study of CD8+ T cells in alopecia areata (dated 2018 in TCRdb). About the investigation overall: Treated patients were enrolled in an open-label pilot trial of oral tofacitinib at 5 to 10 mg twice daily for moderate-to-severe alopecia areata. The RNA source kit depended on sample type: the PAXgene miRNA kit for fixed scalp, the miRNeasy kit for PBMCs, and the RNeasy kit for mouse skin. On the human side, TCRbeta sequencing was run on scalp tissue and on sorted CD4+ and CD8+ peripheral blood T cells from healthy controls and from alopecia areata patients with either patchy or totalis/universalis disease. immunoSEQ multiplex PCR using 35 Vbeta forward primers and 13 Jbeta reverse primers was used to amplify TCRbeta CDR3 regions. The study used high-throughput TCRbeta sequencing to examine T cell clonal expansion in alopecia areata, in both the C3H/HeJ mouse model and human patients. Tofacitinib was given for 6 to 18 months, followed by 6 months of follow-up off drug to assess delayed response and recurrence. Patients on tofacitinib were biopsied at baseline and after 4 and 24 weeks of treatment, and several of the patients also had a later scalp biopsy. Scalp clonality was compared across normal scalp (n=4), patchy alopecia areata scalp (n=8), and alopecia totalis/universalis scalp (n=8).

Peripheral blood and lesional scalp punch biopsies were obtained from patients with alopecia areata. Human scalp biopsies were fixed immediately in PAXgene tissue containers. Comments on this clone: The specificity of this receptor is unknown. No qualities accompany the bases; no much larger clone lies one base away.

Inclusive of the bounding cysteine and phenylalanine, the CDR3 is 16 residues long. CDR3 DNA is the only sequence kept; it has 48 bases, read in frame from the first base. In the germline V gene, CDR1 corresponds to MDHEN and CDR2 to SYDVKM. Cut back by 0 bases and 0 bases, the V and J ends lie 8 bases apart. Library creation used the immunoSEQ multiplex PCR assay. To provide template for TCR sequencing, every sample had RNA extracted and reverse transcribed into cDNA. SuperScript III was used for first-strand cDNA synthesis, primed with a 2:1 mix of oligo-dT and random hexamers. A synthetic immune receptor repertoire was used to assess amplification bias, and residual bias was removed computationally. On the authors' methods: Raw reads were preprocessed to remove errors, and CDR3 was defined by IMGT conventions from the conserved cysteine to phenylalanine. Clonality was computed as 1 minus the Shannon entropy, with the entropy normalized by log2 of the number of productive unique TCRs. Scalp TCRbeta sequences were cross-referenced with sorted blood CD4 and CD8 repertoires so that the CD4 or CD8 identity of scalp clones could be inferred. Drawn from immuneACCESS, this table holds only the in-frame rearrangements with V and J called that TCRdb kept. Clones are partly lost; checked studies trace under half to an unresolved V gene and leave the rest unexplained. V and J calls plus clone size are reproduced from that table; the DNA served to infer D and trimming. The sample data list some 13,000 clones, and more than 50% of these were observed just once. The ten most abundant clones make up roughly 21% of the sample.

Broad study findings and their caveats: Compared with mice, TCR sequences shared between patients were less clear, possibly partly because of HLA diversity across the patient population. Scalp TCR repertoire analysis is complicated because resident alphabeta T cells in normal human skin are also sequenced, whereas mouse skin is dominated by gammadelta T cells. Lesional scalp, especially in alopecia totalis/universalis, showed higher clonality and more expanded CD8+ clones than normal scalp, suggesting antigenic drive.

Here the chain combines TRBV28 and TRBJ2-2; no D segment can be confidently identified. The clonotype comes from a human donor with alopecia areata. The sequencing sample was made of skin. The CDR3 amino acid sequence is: CASSLWTVSNTGELFF. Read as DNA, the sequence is TGTGCCAGCAGTTTATGGACGGTATCGAACACCGGGGAGCTGTTTTTT.